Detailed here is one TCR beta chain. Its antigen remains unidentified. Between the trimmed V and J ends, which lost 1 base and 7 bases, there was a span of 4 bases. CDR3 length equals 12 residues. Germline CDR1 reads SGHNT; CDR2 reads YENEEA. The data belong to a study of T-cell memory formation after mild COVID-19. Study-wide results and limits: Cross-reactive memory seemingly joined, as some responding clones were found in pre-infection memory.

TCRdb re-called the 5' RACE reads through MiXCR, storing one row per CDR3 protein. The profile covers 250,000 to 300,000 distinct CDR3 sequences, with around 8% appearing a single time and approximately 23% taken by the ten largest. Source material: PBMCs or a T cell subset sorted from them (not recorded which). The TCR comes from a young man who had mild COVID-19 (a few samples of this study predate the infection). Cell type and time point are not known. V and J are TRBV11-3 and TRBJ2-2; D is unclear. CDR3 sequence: CASSLVDGELFF. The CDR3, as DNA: TGTGCCAGCAGCTTAGTCGACGGGGAGCTGTTTTTT. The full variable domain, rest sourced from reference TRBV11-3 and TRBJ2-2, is EAGVVQSPRYKIIEKKQPVAFWCNPISGHNTLYWYLQNLGQGPELLIRYENEEAVDDSQLPKDRFSAERLKGVDSTLKIQPAELGDSAVYLCASSLVDGELFFGEGSRLTVL.